The clone carrying this T cell receptor beta chain showed up many times. TCRdb re-analysed the 5' RACE reads in MiXCR, keeping a single row per CDR3 protein. The table has under 350,000 distinct CDR3 sequences, roughly 9% seen once. This specimen comes from a study of identical twins. CDR3 length equals 13 residues. Germline V gene sequence: CDR1 SQVTM, CDR2 ANQGSEA. The ends were cut back, 7 bases at V and 5 bases at J, with 14 bases in the middle. The data were also submitted as part of a second study, on yellow fever vaccine responses in identical twins.

The sequenced material came from CD8+ T cells sorted from blood. The sequence was collected from a woman younger than 35 in good health. The chain is built from TRBV29-1 and TRBJ1-4; a possible D gene is TRBD1 (5 bases). CDR3 bases: TGCAGCGCCGGGGACCGCCGGAATGAAAAACTGTTTTTT. This encodes CSAGDRRNEKLFF.